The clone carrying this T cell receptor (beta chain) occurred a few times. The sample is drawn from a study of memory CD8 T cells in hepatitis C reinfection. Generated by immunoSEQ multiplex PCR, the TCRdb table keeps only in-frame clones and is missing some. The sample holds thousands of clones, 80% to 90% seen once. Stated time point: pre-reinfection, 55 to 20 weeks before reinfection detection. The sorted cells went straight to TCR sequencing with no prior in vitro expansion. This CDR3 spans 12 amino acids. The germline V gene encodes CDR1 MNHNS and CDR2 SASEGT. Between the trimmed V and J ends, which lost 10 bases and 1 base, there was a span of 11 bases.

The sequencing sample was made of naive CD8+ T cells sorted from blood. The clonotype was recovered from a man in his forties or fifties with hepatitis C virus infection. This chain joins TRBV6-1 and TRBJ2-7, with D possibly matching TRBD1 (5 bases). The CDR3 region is CATSTDSYEQYF. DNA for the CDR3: TGTGCCACCTCGACAGATTCCTACGAGCAGTACTTC.